These 2 T cell receptor beta chains were all obtained from the same sample, sequenced in a study of cytomegalovirus exposure and HLA in healthy donors. It was with 60 Vbeta and 13 Jbeta primers that the PCR ran. Some clones are missing from TCRdb's copy, which holds only in-frame ones; the method was immunoSEQ multiplex PCR. The table has 150,000 to 200,000 clones, about an eighth seen once; the top ten hold approximately 8.4%. The sequencing input was PBMCs. Receptors originate from a man aged 45-65 years in good health and CMV-seropositive.

The CDR3 sequence: CAWRQGRDQPQHF. The CDR3 bases are TGTGCCTGGAGGCAGGGGCGAGATCAGCCCCAGCATTTT. V and J are TRBV30 and TRBJ1-5, with a weak D call TRBD1 (6 bases). This CDR3 spans 13 amino acids. Between the trimmed V and J ends, which lost 3 bases and 5 bases, there was a span of 11 bases. Germline-derived CDR1 and CDR2 are GTSNPN and SVGIG (reference sequence).

This clone was counted a few times. The V call is TRBV7-9, the J call TRBJ2-1; 12 positions match TRBD2. With V trimmed by 2 bases and J by 7 bases, 3 bases remained unmatched. The V gene's germline CDR1 is SEHNR and CDR2 FQNEAQ (reference sequence). The CDR3 consists of 15 residues. This CDR3 reads CASSLLAGGPNEQFF. In DNA form, the CDR3 reads TGTGCCAGCAGCTTACTAGCGGGGGGGCCTAATGAGCAGTTCTTC.